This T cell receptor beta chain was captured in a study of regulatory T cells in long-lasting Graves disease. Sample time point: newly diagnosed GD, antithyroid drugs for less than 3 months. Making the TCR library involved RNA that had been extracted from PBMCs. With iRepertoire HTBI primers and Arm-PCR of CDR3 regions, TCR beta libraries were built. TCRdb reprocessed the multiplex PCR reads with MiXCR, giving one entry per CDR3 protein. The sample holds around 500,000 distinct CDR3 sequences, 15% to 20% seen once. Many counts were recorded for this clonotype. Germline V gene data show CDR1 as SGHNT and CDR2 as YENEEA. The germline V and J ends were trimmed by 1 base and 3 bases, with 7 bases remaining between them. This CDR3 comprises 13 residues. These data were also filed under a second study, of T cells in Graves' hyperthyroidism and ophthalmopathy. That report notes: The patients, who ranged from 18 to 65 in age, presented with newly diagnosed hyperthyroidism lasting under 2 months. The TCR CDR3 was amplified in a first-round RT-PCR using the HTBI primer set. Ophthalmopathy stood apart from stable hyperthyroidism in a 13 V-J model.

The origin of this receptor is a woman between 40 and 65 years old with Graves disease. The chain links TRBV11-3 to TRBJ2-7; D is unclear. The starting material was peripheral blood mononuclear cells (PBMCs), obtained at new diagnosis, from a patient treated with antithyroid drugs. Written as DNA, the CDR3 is TGTGCCAGCAGCTTAGGCGAGATCTACGAGCAGTACTTC. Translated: CASSLGEIYEQYF.